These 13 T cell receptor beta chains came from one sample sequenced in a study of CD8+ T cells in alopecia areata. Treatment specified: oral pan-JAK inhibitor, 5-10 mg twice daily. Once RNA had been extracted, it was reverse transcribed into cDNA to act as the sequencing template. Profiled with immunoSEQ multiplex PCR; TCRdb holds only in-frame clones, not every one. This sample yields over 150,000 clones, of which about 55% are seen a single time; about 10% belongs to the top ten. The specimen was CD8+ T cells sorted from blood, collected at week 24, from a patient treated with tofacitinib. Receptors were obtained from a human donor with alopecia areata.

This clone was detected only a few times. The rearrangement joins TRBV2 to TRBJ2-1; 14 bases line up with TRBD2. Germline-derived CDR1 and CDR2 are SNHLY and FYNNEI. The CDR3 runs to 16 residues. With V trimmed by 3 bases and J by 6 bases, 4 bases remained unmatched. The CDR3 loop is CASSDPGTSGGNEQFF. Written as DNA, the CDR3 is TGTGCCAGCAGTGACCCAGGGACTAGCGGGGGCAATGAGCAGTTCTTC.

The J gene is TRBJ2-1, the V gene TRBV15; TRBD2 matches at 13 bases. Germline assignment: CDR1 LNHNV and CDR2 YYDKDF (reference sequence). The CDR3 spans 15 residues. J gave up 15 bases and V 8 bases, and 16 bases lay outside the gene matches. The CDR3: CATEARGTSGVPPFF. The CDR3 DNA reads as TGTGCCACCGAAGCAAGAGGGACTAGCGGGGTCCCGCCGTTCTTC.

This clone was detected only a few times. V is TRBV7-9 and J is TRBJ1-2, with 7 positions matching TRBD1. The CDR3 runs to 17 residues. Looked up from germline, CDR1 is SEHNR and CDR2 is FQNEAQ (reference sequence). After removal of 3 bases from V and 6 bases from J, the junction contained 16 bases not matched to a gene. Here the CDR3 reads CASSLKRDSTIMNGYTF. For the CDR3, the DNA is TGTGCCAGCAGCTTGAAACGGGACAGCACGATTATGAATGGCTACACCTTC.

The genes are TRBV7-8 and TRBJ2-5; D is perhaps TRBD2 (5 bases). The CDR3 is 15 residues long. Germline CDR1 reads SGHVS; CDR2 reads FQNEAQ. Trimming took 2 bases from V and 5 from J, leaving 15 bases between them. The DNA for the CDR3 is TGTGCCAGCAGCTTACTGGAAGGACGAGGGGAGACCCAGTACTTC. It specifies CASSLLEGRGETQYF. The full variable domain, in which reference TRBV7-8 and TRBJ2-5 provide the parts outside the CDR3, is GAGVSQSPRYKVAKRGQDVALRCDPISGHVSLFWYQQALGQGPEFLTYFQNEAQLDKSGLPSDRFFAERPEGSVSTLKIQRTQQEDSAVYLCASSLLEGRGETQYFGPGTRLLVL.

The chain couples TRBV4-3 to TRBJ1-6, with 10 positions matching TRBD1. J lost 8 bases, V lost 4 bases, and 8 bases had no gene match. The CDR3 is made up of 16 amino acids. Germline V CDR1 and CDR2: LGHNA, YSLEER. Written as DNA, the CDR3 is TGCGCCAGCAGCCGATCGAAAGGGACAGGGGATTCACCCCTCCACTTT. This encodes CASSRSKGTGDSPLHF.

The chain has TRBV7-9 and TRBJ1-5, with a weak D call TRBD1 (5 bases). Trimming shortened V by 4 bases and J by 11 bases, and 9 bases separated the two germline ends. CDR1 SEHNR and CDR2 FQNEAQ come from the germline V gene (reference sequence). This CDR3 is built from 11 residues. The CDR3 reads CASSSGGAQHF. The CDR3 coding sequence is TGTGCCAGCAGCTCGGGGGGAGCCCAGCATTTT. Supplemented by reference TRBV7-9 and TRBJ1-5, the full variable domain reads DTGVSQNPRHKITKRGQNVTFRCDPISEHNRLYWYRQTLGQGPEFLTYFQNEAQLEKSRLLSDRFSAERPKGSFSTLEIQRTEQGDSAMYLCASSSGGAQHFGDGTRLSIL.

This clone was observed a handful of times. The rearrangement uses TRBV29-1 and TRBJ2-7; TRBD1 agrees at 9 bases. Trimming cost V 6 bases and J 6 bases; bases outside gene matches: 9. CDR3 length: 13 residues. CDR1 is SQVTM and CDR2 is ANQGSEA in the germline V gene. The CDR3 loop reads CSVETGTGSEQYF. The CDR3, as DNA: TGCAGCGTAGAAACCGGGACAGGGTCCGAGCAGTACTTC.

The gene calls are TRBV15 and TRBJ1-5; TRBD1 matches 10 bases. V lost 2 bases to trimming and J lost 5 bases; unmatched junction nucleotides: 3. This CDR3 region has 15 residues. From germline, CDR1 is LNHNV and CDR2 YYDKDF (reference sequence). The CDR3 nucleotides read TGTGCCACCAGCAGACGACAGGGGGCAGATCAGCCCCAGCATTTT. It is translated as CATSRRQGADQPQHF.

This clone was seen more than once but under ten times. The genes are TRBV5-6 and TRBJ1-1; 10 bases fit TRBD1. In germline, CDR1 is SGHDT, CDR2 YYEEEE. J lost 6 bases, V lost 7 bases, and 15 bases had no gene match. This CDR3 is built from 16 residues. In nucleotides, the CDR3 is TGTGCCAGCCTTACGATGACAGGGGGCATTGGCGCTGAAGCTTTCTTT. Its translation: CASLTMTGGIGAEAFF.

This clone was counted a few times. CDR3 amino acids: CASSELYHTEAFF. As DNA, the CDR3 is TGTGCCAGCAGTGAATTGTATCACACTGAAGCTTTCTTT. The rearrangement uses TRBV6-1 and TRBJ1-1; no reliable D call. Germline assignment: CDR1 MNHNS and CDR2 SASEGT. The length of the CDR3 is 13 residues. V lost 2 bases and J lost 3, with 7 bases in between.

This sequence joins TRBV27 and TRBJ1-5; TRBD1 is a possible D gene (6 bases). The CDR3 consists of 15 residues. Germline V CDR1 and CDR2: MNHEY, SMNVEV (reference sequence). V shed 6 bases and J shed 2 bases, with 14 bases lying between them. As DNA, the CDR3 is TGTGCCAGCAGCCCCTCACAGGGCGGCAATCAGCCCCAGCATTTT. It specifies CASSPSQGGNQPQHF.

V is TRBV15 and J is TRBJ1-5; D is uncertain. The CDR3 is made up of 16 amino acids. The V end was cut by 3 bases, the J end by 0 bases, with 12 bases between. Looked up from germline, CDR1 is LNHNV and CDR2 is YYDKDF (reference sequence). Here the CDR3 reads CATSRGRTVSNQPQHF. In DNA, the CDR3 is TGTGCCACCAGCAGGGGAAGGACGGTTAGCAATCAGCCCCAGCATTTT.

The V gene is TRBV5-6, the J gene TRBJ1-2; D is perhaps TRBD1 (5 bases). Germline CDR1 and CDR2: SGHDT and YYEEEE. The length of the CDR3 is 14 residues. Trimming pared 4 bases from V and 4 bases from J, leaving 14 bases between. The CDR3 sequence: CASSGTDISYGYTF. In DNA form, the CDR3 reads TGTGCCAGCAGCGGTACGGACATCAGCTATGGCTACACCTTC.